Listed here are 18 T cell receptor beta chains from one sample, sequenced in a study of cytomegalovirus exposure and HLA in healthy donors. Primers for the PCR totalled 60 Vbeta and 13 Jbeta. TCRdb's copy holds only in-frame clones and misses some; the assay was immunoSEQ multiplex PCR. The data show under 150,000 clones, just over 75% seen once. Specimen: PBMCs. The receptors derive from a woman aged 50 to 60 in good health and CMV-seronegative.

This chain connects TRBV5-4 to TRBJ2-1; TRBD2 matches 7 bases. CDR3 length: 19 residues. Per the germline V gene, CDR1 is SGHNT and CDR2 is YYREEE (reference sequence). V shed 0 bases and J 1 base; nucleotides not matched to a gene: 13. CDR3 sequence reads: CASSLARFGGGYSYNEQFF. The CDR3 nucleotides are TGTGCCAGCAGCTTGGCTCGGTTTGGCGGGGGATATTCCTACAATGAGCAGTTCTTC.

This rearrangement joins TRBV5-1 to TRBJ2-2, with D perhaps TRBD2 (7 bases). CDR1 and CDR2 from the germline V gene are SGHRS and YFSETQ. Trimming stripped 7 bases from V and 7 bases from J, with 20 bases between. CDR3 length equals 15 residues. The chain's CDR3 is CASYAGGGGIGELFF. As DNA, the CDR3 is TGCGCCAGCTACGCCGGCGGGGGCGGTATCGGGGAGCTGTTTTTT.

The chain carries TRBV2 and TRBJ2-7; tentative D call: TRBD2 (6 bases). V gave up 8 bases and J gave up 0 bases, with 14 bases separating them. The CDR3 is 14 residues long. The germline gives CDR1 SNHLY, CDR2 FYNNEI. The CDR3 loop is CASERREDSYEQYF. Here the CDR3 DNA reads TGTGCCAGCGAGAGGAGGGAGGACTCCTACGAGCAGTACTTC. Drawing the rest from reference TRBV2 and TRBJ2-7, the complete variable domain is EPEVTQTPSHQVTQMGQEVILRCVPISNHLYFYWYRQILGQKVEFLVSFYNNEISEKSEIFDDQFSVERPDGSNFTLKIRSTKLEDSAMYFCASERREDSYEQYFGPGTRLTVT.

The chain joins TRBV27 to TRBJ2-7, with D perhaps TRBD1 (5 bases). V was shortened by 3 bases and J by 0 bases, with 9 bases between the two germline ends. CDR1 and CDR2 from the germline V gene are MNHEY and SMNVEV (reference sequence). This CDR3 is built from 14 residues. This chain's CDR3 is CASSFQGFSYEQYF. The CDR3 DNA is TGTGCCAGCAGTTTCCAGGGATTCTCCTACGAGCAGTACTTC.

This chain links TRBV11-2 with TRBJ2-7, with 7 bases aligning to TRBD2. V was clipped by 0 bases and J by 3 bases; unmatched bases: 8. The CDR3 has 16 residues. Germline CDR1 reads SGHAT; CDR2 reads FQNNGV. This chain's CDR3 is CASSLERDYAYYEQYF. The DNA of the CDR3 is TGTGCCAGCAGCTTAGAGCGGGACTACGCTTACTACGAGCAGTACTTC.

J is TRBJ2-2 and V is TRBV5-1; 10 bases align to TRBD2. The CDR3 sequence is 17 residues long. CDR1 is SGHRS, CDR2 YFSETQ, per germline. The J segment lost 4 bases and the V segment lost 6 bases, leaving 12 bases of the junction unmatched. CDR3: CASNPEGAGGITGELFF. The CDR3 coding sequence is TGCGCCAGCAACCCCGAGGGAGCGGGAGGGATCACCGGGGAGCTGTTTTTT.

The CDR3 DNA sequence: TGCAGCGTGCGGGGGTCCTACGAGCAGTACTTC. Translating gives CSVRGSYEQYF. The V call is TRBV29-1, the J call TRBJ2-7; 7 bases fit TRBD2. This CDR3 is built from 11 residues. Germline V gene sequence: CDR1 SQVTM, CDR2 ANQGSEA. Trimming cost V 6 bases and J 1 base; bases outside gene matches: 0.

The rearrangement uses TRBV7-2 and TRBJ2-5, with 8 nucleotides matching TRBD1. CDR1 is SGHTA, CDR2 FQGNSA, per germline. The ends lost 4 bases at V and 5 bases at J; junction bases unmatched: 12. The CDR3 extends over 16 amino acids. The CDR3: CASSSPSQGAGETQYF. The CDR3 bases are TGTGCCAGCAGCTCGCCGAGTCAGGGGGCGGGGGAGACCCAGTACTTC.

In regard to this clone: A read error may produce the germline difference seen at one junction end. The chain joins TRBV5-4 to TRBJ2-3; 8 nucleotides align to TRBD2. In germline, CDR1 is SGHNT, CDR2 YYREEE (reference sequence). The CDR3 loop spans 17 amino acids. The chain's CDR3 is CAGSLRGPGGGTDTQYF. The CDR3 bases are TGTGCCGGCAGCTTGCGTGGCCCGGGAGGGGGCACAGATACGCAGTATTTT.

The CDR3 coding sequence is TGTGCCAGCAGTGGGGGGAGGGAAGAGACCCAGTACTTC. Translation: CASSGGREETQYF. This chain connects TRBV7-2 to TRBJ2-5; 7 bases agree with TRBD2. Trimming took 6 bases from V and 3 from J; bases not matched to a gene: 4. The V gene's germline CDR1 is SGHTA and CDR2 FQGNSA. The CDR3 totals 13 residues. Filled out from reference TRBV7-2 and TRBJ2-5, the complete variable domain reads GAGVSQSPSNKVTEKGKDVELRCDPISGHTALYWYRQSLGQGLEFLIYFQGNSAPDKSGLPSDRFSAERTGGSVSTLTIQRTQQEDSAVYLCASSGGREETQYFGPGTRLLVL.

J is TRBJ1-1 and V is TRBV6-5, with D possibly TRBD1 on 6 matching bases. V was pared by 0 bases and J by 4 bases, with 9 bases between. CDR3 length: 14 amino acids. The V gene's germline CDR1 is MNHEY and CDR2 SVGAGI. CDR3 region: CASSYSIGGTEAFF. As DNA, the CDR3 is TGTGCCAGCAGTTACTCGATAGGGGGCACTGAAGCTTTCTTT.

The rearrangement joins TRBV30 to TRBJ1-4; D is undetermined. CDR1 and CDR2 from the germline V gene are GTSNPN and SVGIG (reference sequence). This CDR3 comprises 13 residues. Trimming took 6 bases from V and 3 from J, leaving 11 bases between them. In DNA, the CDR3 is TGTGCCTGCCAGACAACGGCTAATGAAAAACTGTTTTTT. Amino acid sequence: CACQTTANEKLFF.

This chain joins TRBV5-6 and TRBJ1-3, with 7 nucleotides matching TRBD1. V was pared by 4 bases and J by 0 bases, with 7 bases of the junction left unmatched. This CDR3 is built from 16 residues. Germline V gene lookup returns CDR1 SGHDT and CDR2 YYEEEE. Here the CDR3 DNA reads TGTGCCAGCAGCGCAGGGGACAGCCGCTCTGGAAACACCATATATTTT. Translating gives CASSAGDSRSGNTIYF.

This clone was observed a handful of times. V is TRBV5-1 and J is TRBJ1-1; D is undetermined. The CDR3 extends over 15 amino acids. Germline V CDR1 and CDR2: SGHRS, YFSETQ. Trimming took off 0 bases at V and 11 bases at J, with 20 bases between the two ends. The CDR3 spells CASSLGEGRVLSAFF. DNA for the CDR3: TGCGCCAGCAGCTTGGGCGAGGGAAGAGTTCTTTCGGCTTTCTTT.

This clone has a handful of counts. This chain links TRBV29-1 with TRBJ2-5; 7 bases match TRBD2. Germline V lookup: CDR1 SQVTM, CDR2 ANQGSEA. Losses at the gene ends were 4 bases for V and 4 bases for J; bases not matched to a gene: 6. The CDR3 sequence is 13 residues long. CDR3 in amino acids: CSVVGLAAETQYF. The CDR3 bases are TGCAGCGTTGTAGGTCTAGCGGCAGAGACCCAGTACTTC.

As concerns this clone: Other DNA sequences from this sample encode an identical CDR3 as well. The CDR3 region has the DNA TGCGCCAGCAGCTTGGAGGGGTTCGGGGAGACCCAGTACTTC. Translation gives CASSLEGFGETQYF. This chain links TRBV5-1 with TRBJ2-5; maybe TRBD1 (5 bases). The CDR3 totals 14 residues. In germline, CDR1 is SGHRS, CDR2 YFSETQ. Trimming took off 0 bases at V and 5 bases at J, with 11 bases between the two ends.

CDR3 bases: TGCGCCAGCAGCCAAGATTCAACTAGCGGGATCTCTTTGCACGAGCAGTACTTC. Protein: CASSQDSTSGISLHEQYF. The chain has TRBV4-3 and TRBJ2-7; TRBD2 aligns across 10 bases. Germline CDR1 reads LGHNA; CDR2 reads YSLEER. The CDR3 loop spans 18 amino acids. J lost 5 bases, V lost 0 bases, and 13 bases had no gene match.

CDR3 in amino acids: CASSLIQGVGTEAFF. CDR3 DNA: TGTGCCAGCAGCCTAATCCAGGGGGTTGGGACTGAAGCTTTCTTT. The chain combines TRBV7-2 with TRBJ1-1; 7 nucleotides agree with TRBD1. From germline, CDR1 is SGHTA and CDR2 FQGNSA. V lost 5 bases, J lost 5 bases, and 11 bases stayed unmatched. This CDR3 has 15 residues.